Listed below are T cell receptor beta chains from one sample, sequenced in a study of human T cells and chemical hapten exposure. TCRdb fed the RACE reads into MiXCR, producing one record per CDR3 protein. The sample has about 200,000 distinct CDR3 sequences, approximately 24% seen once. The sample was whole blood, taken in connection with sensitization to the hapten diphenylcyclopropenone (DPC). Receptors were obtained from a woman aged 40 to 49 with alopecia areata. Some clones in this sample may be carry-over from other donors' samples. Each CDR3 is given with its conserved first and last residue. A D gene is named only where the DNA matches it firmly. Only part of the rows carry a size: once, few, many, or a class if the clone is expanded.

D gene: NA
V gene: TRBV28
J gene: TRBJ2-2
CDR3 length: 15
clone size: many
CDR3 DNA: TGTGCCAGCAGTCGGAATAGCGGGAACACCGGGGAGCTGTTTTTT
CDR3 protein: CASSRNSGNTGELFF

D gene: TRBD2
V gene: TRBV9
J gene: TRBJ2-3
CDR3 length: 16
clone size: NA
CDR3 DNA: TGTGCCAGCAGCGCTTACATAGCGGGACGCACAGATACGCAGTATTTT
CDR3 protein: CASSAYIAGRTDTQYF

D gene: NA
V gene: TRBV6-1
J gene: TRBJ2-7
CDR3 length: 13
clone size: NA
CDR3 DNA: TGTGCCAGCAACCCCGGACAGAGCTACGAGCAGTACTTC
CDR3 protein: CASNPGQSYEQYF

D gene: NA
V gene: TRBV5-1
J gene: TRBJ2-1
CDR3 length: 14
clone size: NA
CDR3 DNA: TGCGCCAGCAGCTCCCGGGACGTTCACAATGAGCAGTTCTTC
CDR3 protein: CASSSRDVHNEQFF

D gene: NA
V gene: TRBV29-1
J gene: TRBJ2-3
CDR3 length: 13
clone size: NA
CDR3 DNA: TGCAGCGTTGGGAGGGCCTTGGGAGATACGCAGTATTTT
CDR3 protein: CSVGRALGDTQYF

D gene: NA
V gene: TRBV7-6
J gene: TRBJ2-4
CDR3 length: 15
clone size: NA
CDR3 DNA: TGTGCCAGCAGCCCCTCCGGGTCTCTCTGGGACATTCAGTACTTC
CDR3 protein: CASSPSGSLWDIQYF

D gene: TRBD1
V gene: TRBV28
J gene: TRBJ1-5
CDR3 length: 18
clone size: once
CDR3 DNA: TGTGCCAGCAGTTTACCAACCTGGGACAGGGGAATCAATCAGCCCCAGCATTTT
CDR3 protein: CASSLPTWDRGINQPQHF

D gene: NA
V gene: TRBV28
J gene: TRBJ2-3
CDR3 length: 12
clone size: NA
CDR3 DNA: TGTGCCAGCAGTTTAATTGGAGATACGCAGTATTTT
CDR3 protein: CASSLIGDTQYF

D gene: NA
V gene: TRBV6-1
J gene: TRBJ1-5
CDR3 length: 14
clone size: many
CDR3 DNA: TGTGCCAGCAGCACTACGGGGGGCTATCAGCCCCAGCATTTT
CDR3 protein: CASSTTGGYQPQHF

D gene: TRBD1
V gene: TRBV28
J gene: TRBJ2-1
CDR3 length: 15
clone size: few
CDR3 DNA: TGTGCCAGCAGTTTAGCCGCGCAGGGGGCGGATGAGCAGTTCTTC
CDR3 protein: CASSLAAQGADEQFF

D gene: TRBD1
V gene: TRBV5-1
J gene: TRBJ2-7
CDR3 length: 14
clone size: few
CDR3 DNA: TGCGCCAGCAGCTTGCCGGGACAGAATGCCGAGCAGTACTTC
CDR3 protein: CASSLPGQNAEQYF

D gene: NA
V gene: TRBV3-1
J gene: TRBJ1-6
CDR3 length: 13
clone size: NA
CDR3 DNA: TGTGCCAGCAGCCAAGATTCCCCTTCACCCCTCCACTTT
CDR3 protein: CASSQDSPSPLHF

D gene: NA
V gene: TRBV15
J gene: TRBJ1-4
CDR3 length: 15
clone size: NA
CDR3 DNA: TGTGCCACCAGCAGGTCATTGGGGAGAGGAGAAAAACTGTTTTTT
CDR3 protein: CATSRSLGRGEKLFF

D gene: TRBD1
V gene: TRBV29-1
J gene: TRBJ1-2
CDR3 length: 11
clone size: NA
CDR3 DNA: TGCAGCGCTGGAACAGGGGGGGGCTACACCTTC
CDR3 protein: CSAGTGGGYTF

D gene: NA
V gene: TRBV19
J gene: TRBJ2-3
CDR3 length: 15
clone size: NA
CDR3 DNA: TGTGCCAGTAGTATAGATGGGTTCAACACAGATACGCAGTATTTT
CDR3 protein: CASSIDGFNTDTQYF

D gene: NA
V gene: TRBV3-1
J gene: TRBJ1-2
CDR3 length: 13
clone size: NA
CDR3 DNA: TGTGCCAGCAGCCAAGCGAGACCGAACGGCTACACCTTC
CDR3 protein: CASSQARPNGYTF

D gene: TRBD1
V gene: TRBV27
J gene: TRBJ1-1
CDR3 length: 17
clone size: few
CDR3 DNA: TGTGCCAGCAGCCTAAGAGGGACAGGGGTGATGAACACTGAAGCTTTCTTT
CDR3 protein: CASSLRGTGVMNTEAFF

D gene: NA
V gene: TRBV28
J gene: TRBJ1-1
CDR3 length: 15
clone size: NA
CDR3 DNA: TGTGCCAGCAGTTCCGAGGACAGATTGAACACTGAAGCTTTCTTT
CDR3 protein: CASSSEDRLNTEAFF

D gene: NA
V gene: TRBV7-6
J gene: TRBJ2-7
CDR3 length: 11
clone size: few
CDR3 DNA: TGTGCCAGCAGCTCAGGGGTATGGGTCGGATTC
CDR3 protein: CASSSGVWVGF

D gene: TRBD2
V gene: TRBV20-1
J gene: TRBJ2-1
CDR3 length: 17
clone size: few
CDR3 DNA: TGCAGTGCCAACCTACTAGCGGGAGGGCCTGGATACAATGAGCAGTTCTTC
CDR3 protein: CSANLLAGGPGYNEQFF

D gene: NA
V gene: TRBV12-5
J gene: TRBJ2-3
CDR3 length: 13
clone size: NA
CDR3 DNA: TGTGCTAGTGGTTTGGGCCAAGCAGATACGCAGTATTTT
CDR3 protein: CASGLGQADTQYF

D gene: TRBD1
V gene: TRBV4-3
J gene: TRBJ2-4
CDR3 length: 14
clone size: NA
CDR3 DNA: TGCGCCAGCAGCCAAGGACAGGGTCAAGACATTCAGTACTTC
CDR3 protein: CASSQGQGQDIQYF

D gene: TRBD1
V gene: TRBV6-5
J gene: TRBJ2-1
CDR3 length: 15
clone size: NA
CDR3 DNA: TGTGCCAGCAACCAACCAGGGGGCGAATACAATGAGCAGTTCTTC
CDR3 protein: CASNQPGGEYNEQFF

D gene: NA
V gene: TRBV6-6
J gene: TRBJ1-2
CDR3 length: 15
clone size: few
CDR3 DNA: TGTGCCAGCAGCCGTATAGGGAGCACTAACTATGGCTACACCTTC
CDR3 protein: CASSRIGSTNYGYTF

D gene: TRBD1
V gene: TRBV4-3
J gene: TRBJ2-4
CDR3 length: 15
clone size: few
CDR3 DNA: TGCGCCAGCAGCCAAACCCAGGGGGTCAAAAACATTCAGTACTTC
CDR3 protein: CASSQTQGVKNIQYF

D gene: TRBD1
V gene: TRBV28
J gene: TRBJ1-1
CDR3 length: 13
clone size: NA
CDR3 DNA: TGTGCCAGCAGTCACAGGGGAGGGGACGAAGCTTTCTTT
CDR3 protein: CASSHRGGDEAFF

D gene: NA
V gene: TRBV6-6
J gene: TRBJ1-3
CDR3 length: 14
clone size: NA
CDR3 DNA: TGTGCCAGCAGCCTCCCGGGCTCTGGAAACACCATATATTTT
CDR3 protein: CASSLPGSGNTIYF

D gene: TRBD2
V gene: TRBV28
J gene: TRBJ2-1
CDR3 length: 17
clone size: NA
CDR3 DNA: TGTGCCAGCAGTCGCGCCGGGACTAGCGGGAGGGACAATGAGCAGTTCTTC
CDR3 protein: CASSRAGTSGRDNEQFF

D gene: NA
V gene: TRBV6-5
J gene: TRBJ2-7
CDR3 length: 15
clone size: NA
CDR3 DNA: TGTGCCAGCAGTTACTCGTGGTCGGAGCAGTACGAGCAGTACTTC
CDR3 protein: CASSYSWSEQYEQYF

D gene: TRBD2
V gene: TRBV6-6
J gene: TRBJ2-7
CDR3 length: 13
clone size: NA
CDR3 DNA: TGTGCCAGCACCCCGGCGGGGGGCTCCGAGCAGTACTTC
CDR3 protein: CASTPAGGSEQYF

D gene: NA
V gene: TRBV29-1
J gene: TRBJ1-1
CDR3 length: 13
clone size: NA
CDR3 DNA: TGCAGCGTTGAAACGGGGGCGCGCACTGAAGCTTTCTTT
CDR3 protein: CSVETGARTEAFF

D gene: NA
V gene: TRBV20-1
J gene: TRBJ2-3
CDR3 length: 19
clone size: NA
CDR3 DNA: TGCAGTGCTAGGCCGTCGGGGGGCAGGCGGGTGGGCCGGTTTGATACGCAGTATTTT
CDR3 protein: CSARPSGGRRVGRFDTQYF

D gene: NA
V gene: TRBV20-1
J gene: TRBJ2-7
CDR3 length: 14
clone size: NA
CDR3 DNA: TGCAGTGCCTCAACCGGGACCGCAGCCTACGAGCAGTACTTC
CDR3 protein: CSASTGTAAYEQYF

D gene: TRBD1
V gene: TRBV6-2/TRBV6-3
J gene: TRBJ1-6
CDR3 length: 15
clone size: NA
CDR3 DNA: TGCGCCAGCAGTACCTGGACAGGGGGCGAGTCACCCCTCCACTTT
CDR3 protein: CASSTWTGGESPLHF